This T cell receptor (beta chain) was found in a study of blood T cell repertoires in COVID-19. Only in-frame clones appear in the TCRdb table, and some are missing; sequencing was by immunoSEQ multiplex PCR. The table records approximately 130,000 clones, roughly four fifths of them present only once. The CDR3 length is 15 residues. V gave up 1 base and J gave up 1 base, with 8 bases separating them. Germline lookup yields CDR1 KGHSY and CDR2 FQNENV. This clonotype was obtained from a human donor in a cohort sampled during active COVID-19. The chain uses TRBV16 and TRBJ2-4; maybe TRBD2 (5 bases). The sample consisted of peripheral blood. This chain's CDR3 is CASSQYRGAKNIQYF. The CDR3 DNA is TGTGCCAGCAGCCAATACCGCGGGGCCAAAAACATTCAGTACTTC.